Each of the 27 T cell receptor beta chains below was sequenced from the same sample in a study of immune evolution from preneoplasia to lung adenocarcinoma. Profiled with immunoSEQ multiplex PCR; TCRdb holds only in-frame clones, not every one. The sample holds 6,000 to 7,000 clones, 65% to 75% seen once. Input material: FFPE adjacent normal lung tissue. These receptors were collected from a donor of 70 years or more with lung adenocarcinoma.

The rearrangement uses TRBV7-9 and TRBJ1-3; 7 bases agree with TRBD1. The germline V gene encodes CDR1 SEHNR and CDR2 FQNEAQ (reference sequence). This CDR3 comprises 16 residues. V lost 1 base to trimming and J lost 2 bases; unmatched junction nucleotides: 5. CDR3 sequence: CASSLEEGAAGNTIYF. In nucleotides, the CDR3 is TGTGCCAGCAGCTTAGAGGAGGGGGCTGCTGGAAACACCATATATTTT. Supplemented by reference TRBV7-9 and TRBJ1-3, the full variable domain reads DTGVSQNPRHKITKRGQNVTFRCDPISEHNRLYWYRQTLGQGPEFLTYFQNEAQLEKSRLLSDRFSAERPKGSFSTLEIQRTEQGDSAMYLCASSLEEGAAGNTIYFGEGSWLTVV.

The chain is built from TRBV28 and TRBJ2-2, with 9 bases aligning to TRBD2. V lost 6 bases, J lost 6 bases, and 5 bases stayed unmatched. Germline V lookup: CDR1 MDHEN, CDR2 SYDVKM. This CDR3 comprises 14 residues. CDR3: CASSGSGSSGELFF. DNA of the CDR3: TGTGCCAGCAGCGGTAGCGGGAGTTCCGGGGAGCTGTTTTTT. The variable domain in full, with the rest retrieved from reference TRBV28 and TRBJ2-2, is DVKVTQSSRYLVKRTGEKVFLECVQDMDHENMFWYRQDPGLGLRLIYFSYDVKMKEKGDIPEGYSVSREKKERFSLILESASTNQTSMYLCASSGSGSSGELFFGEGSRLTVL.

The gene calls are TRBV13 and TRBJ2-1, with 12 bases matching TRBD2. Germline values: CDR1 PRHDT, CDR2 FYEKMQ (reference sequence). The CDR3 runs 17 residues. V lost 5 bases to trimming and J lost 2 bases; unmatched junction nucleotides: 7. The CDR3 bases are TGTGCCAGCAGCCCACTAGCGGGAGGTAGCACCTACAATGAGCAGTTCTTC. Its translation: CASSPLAGGSTYNEQFF. The full variable domain, completed using reference TRBV13 and TRBJ2-1, is AAGVIQSPRHLIKEKRETATLKCYPIPRHDTVYWYQQGPGQDPQFLISFYEKMQSDKGSIPDRFSAQQFSDYHSELNMSSLELGDSALYFCASSPLAGGSTYNEQFFGPGTRLTVL.

This sequence joins TRBV4-2 and TRBJ2-7; D remains unclear. In germline, CDR1 is LGHNA, CDR2 YNFKEQ. V lost 5 bases to trimming and J lost 0 bases, with 14 bases between them. The CDR3 extends over 15 amino acids. The CDR3 is CASSYRMATSYEQYF. In DNA, the CDR3 is TGTGCCAGCAGCTACAGAATGGCGACCTCCTACGAGCAGTACTTC.

The rearrangement links TRBV6-1 to TRBJ2-5; D is uncertain. The CDR3 loop spans 13 amino acids. Germline loops: CDR1 MNHNS, CDR2 SASEGT. V shed 5 bases and J shed 5 bases, with 12 bases lying between them. The CDR3 DNA reads TGTGCCAGCAGTAGCGATCTGGGGGAGACCCAGTACTTC. This encodes CASSSDLGETQYF.

Of note for this clone: One junction end does not reproduce the germline sequence, and a read error may be involved. This rearrangement joins TRBV30 to TRBJ2-7; D might be TRBD2 (6 bases). The CDR3 has 18 residues. Germline CDR1 is GTSNPN and CDR2 is SVGIG (reference sequence). CDR3 in DNA: TGTGTCTGGAGTTGGGCGGGGTCTAGGGGACTCATCCTGGACGAGCAGTACTTC. This translates into CVWSWAGSRGLILDEQYF. Using reference TRBV30 and TRBJ2-7 for the parts outside the CDR3, the full variable domain is SQTIHQWPATLVQPVGSPLSLECTVEGTSNPNLYWYRQAAGRGLQLLFYSVGIGQISSEVPQNLSASRPQDRQFILSSKKLLLSDSGFYLCVWSWAGSRGLILDEQYFGPGTRLTVT.

This clone was recorded once. J is TRBJ1-2 and V is TRBV28; no definite D call. Germline V lookup: CDR1 MDHEN, CDR2 SYDVKM. V shed 3 bases and J shed 4 bases, with 9 bases lying between them. The CDR3 runs 13 residues. Here the CDR3 reads CASSFSALYGYTF. CDR3 sequence (DNA): TGTGCCAGCAGTTTCTCAGCCCTCTATGGCTACACCTTC.

The J gene is TRBJ2-2, the V gene TRBV4-1; D ambiguous. The CDR3 consists of 15 residues. Deletions cut 0 bases from V and 6 bases from J, with 11 bases between. CDR1 and CDR2 (germline): MGHRA, YSYEKL. The CDR3 sequence is CASSQEPPGAGELFF. CDR3 nucleotides: TGCGCCAGCAGCCAAGAACCGCCGGGCGCCGGGGAGCTGTTTTTT.

V usage is TRBV11-1 and J usage is TRBJ2-7; D is unclear. CDR1 is SGHAT, CDR2 FQDESV, per germline (reference sequence). The CDR3 is made up of 15 amino acids. V was shortened by 4 bases and J by 5 bases, with 18 bases between the two germline ends. In nucleotides, the CDR3 is TGTGCCAGCAGCTCCCCCAGTGTTGTAGGAGACGAGCAGTACTTC. This gives the protein CASSSPSVVGDEQYF.

The chain combines TRBV28 with TRBJ1-2, with 8 nucleotides matching TRBD1. Germline CDR1 and CDR2: MDHEN and SYDVKM. CDR3 size: 13 residues. With 5 bases clipped from V and 8 bases from J, the junction kept 7 bases outside the gene matches. The CDR3 coding sequence is TGTGCCAGCAGTCCCCGACAGGGGTGGGGCTACACCTTC. Translated: CASSPRQGWGYTF.

The chain combines TRBV7-9 with TRBJ2-3; D not certain. The CDR3 loop spans 15 amino acids. The V gene lost 1 base and the J gene lost 4 bases, with 12 bases spanning the gap. Germline-derived CDR1 and CDR2 are SEHNR and FQNEAQ (reference sequence). CDR3 in DNA: TGTGCCAGCAGCTTAGATTTAGTCCCCCCAGATACGCAGTATTTT. The encoded protein is CASSLDLVPPDTQYF.

J is TRBJ2-5 and V is TRBV7-8; D remains ambiguous. CDR1 is SGHVS, CDR2 FQNEAQ, per germline. V lost 4 bases to trimming and J lost 2 bases, with 14 bases between them. This CDR3 spans 15 amino acids. The chain's CDR3 is CASSSTPTYQETQYF. CDR3 in DNA: TGTGCCAGCAGCTCGACCCCGACTTATCAAGAGACCCAGTACTTC.

This clone appeared once. This chain joins TRBV10-3 and TRBJ2-7, with D possibly matching TRBD1 (5 bases). Deletions cut 4 bases from V and 1 base from J, with 8 bases between. Germline-derived CDR1 and CDR2 are ENHRY and SYGVKD. This CDR3 is 13 amino acids long. CDR3 DNA sequence: TGTGCCATCAGTGTTTCAGGGTCCTACGAGCAGTACTTC. Protein product: CAISVSGSYEQYF.

Remarks on this clone: Mismatch with germline at one junction end may stem from a read error. This rearrangement joins TRBV6-6 to TRBJ1-1; 7 bases are shared with TRBD1. Germline CDR1 MNHNY, CDR2 SVGAGI (reference sequence). CDR3 length equals 15 residues. CDR3 amino acids: CTSSYRRQGGTEAFF. The CDR3 DNA is TGTACCAGCAGTTACCGCAGACAGGGTGGCACTGAAGCTTTCTTT.

V usage is TRBV27 and J usage is TRBJ1-2, with 8 bases that match TRBD1. J lost 4 bases, V lost 4 bases, and 5 bases had no gene match. From germline, CDR1 is MNHEY and CDR2 SMNVEV (reference sequence). The CDR3 has 14 amino acids. CDR3 residues: CASSSRTGTYGYTF. The CDR3, as DNA: TGTGCCAGCAGTTCCCGGACAGGGACCTATGGCTACACCTTC.

J is TRBJ1-2 and V is TRBV2; D is perhaps TRBD1 (6 bases). Germline V gene sequence: CDR1 SNHLY, CDR2 FYNNEI. The CDR3 is 15 residues long. Deletions cut 5 bases from V and 4 bases from J, with 17 bases between. CDR3 nucleotide sequence: TGTGCCAGCAGTCAGGGACACTCCGCCTCCTATGGCTACACCTTC. Residues: CASSQGHSASYGYTF.

The V gene is TRBV7-3, the J gene TRBJ1-2; D may be TRBD1 (6 bases). CDR3 length: 14 amino acids. Looked up from germline, CDR1 is SGHTA and CDR2 is FQGTGA. The V end was cut by 0 bases, the J end by 7 bases, with 12 bases between. Written as DNA, the CDR3 is TGTGCCAGCAGCTTAACAGGGGGTAAAGGTGGCTACACCTTC. This codes for CASSLTGGKGGYTF. Using reference TRBV7-3 and TRBJ1-2 for the parts outside the CDR3, the full variable domain is GAGVSQTPSNKVTEKGKYVELRCDPISGHTALYWYRQSLGQGPEFLIYFQGTGAADDSGLPNDRFFAVRPEGSVSTLKIQRTERGDSAVYLCASSLTGGKGGYTFGSGTRLTVV.

This clone is a singleton in its sample. V usage is TRBV7-3 and J usage is TRBJ2-2, with 12 bases lining up with TRBD2. There are 14 residues in the CDR3. V shed 5 bases and J 8 bases; nucleotides not matched to a gene: 3. Germline CDR1 is SGHTA and CDR2 is FQGTGA. CDR3 residues: CASSRGLAGGELFF. Here the CDR3 DNA reads TGTGCCAGCAGCCGAGGACTAGCGGGGGGGGAGCTGTTTTTT.

This sequence joins TRBV11-3 and TRBJ1-1; D may be TRBD1 (5 bases). The CDR3 has 12 amino acids. V was pared by 3 bases and J by 5 bases, with 7 bases between. Germline V gene sequence: CDR1 SGHNT, CDR2 YENEEA. The CDR3 here is CASSLSGTEAFF. The CDR3 DNA follows: TGTGCCAGCAGCTTGTCAGGGACTGAAGCTTTCTTT.

For this clone: One base away lies a much larger clone, so this may be a sequencing read error. This chain uses TRBV6-1 with TRBJ1-5; no clear D gene. The CDR3 is made up of 16 amino acids. Germline CDR1 is MNHNS and CDR2 is SASEGT. In nucleotides, the CDR3 is TGTGCCAACAGTGCCCTGGGCCCCCTTAGCAATCAGCCCCAGCATTTT. Translation: CANSALGPLSNQPQHF.

The V and J genes are TRBV9 and TRBJ2-2, with 8 positions matching TRBD2. The CDR3 contains 16 residues. With 4 bases clipped from V and 4 bases from J, the junction kept 9 bases outside the gene matches. The germline V gene encodes CDR1 SGDLS and CDR2 YYNGEE. This chain's CDR3 is CASSNLAGFGTGELFF. The CDR3 DNA reads TGTGCCAGCAGCAACTTAGCGGGATTCGGCACCGGGGAGCTGTTTTTT.

The J gene is TRBJ2-5, the V gene TRBV4-1; possibly TRBD2 for D (6 bases). Trimming left V 0 bases short and J 4 bases short, with 12 bases between. Germline values: CDR1 MGHRA, CDR2 YSYEKL. CDR3 length equals 15 residues. CDR3 in DNA: TGCGCCAGCAGCCAAGATGGGACTCAAAGAGAGACCCAGTACTTC. Amino acid sequence: CASSQDGTQRETQYF.

This clone turned up a few times. The chain combines TRBV27 with TRBJ1-6; D unclear. This CDR3 spans 15 amino acids. Germline V lookup: CDR1 MNHEY, CDR2 SMNVEV (reference sequence). The V end lost 0 bases, the J end lost 3 bases, and 6 bases lay between the germline ends. CDR3 sequence: CASSLSKVYNSPLHF. DNA of the CDR3: TGTGCCAGCAGTTTATCCAAGGTCTATAATTCACCCCTCCACTTT.

The V gene is TRBV5-1, the J gene TRBJ2-1; TRBD1 matches at 7 bases. This CDR3 is 16 amino acids long. J was trimmed by 2 bases and V by 4 bases; bases with no gene match: 9. Germline V gene sequence: CDR1 SGHRS, CDR2 YFSETQ. CDR3 DNA: TGCGCCAGCAGCCGGTACGTAGGGACAGCCTACAATGAGCAGTTCTTC. It codes for CASSRYVGTAYNEQFF.

The table lists this clone with a few counts. The rearrangement joins TRBV5-1 to TRBJ1-2; TRBD1 matches 7 bases. This CDR3 has 16 amino acids. Trimming cost V 4 bases and J 7 bases; bases outside gene matches: 16. Per germline, CDR1 SGHRS and CDR2 YFSETQ. CDR3 coding DNA: TGCGCCAGCAGCCCAACGGGACAGACTGGAATGCGTGGCTACACCTTC. Translating it yields CASSPTGQTGMRGYTF.

The chain recombines TRBV11-2 with TRBJ2-1; D might be TRBD2 (5 bases). Germline assignment: CDR1 SGHAT and CDR2 FQNNGV. V lost 0 bases to trimming and J lost 5 bases, with 14 bases between them. This CDR3 contains 16 residues. The CDR3 here is CASSLDVGATNNEQFF. DNA for the CDR3: TGTGCCAGCAGCTTAGATGTGGGAGCTACTAACAATGAGCAGTTCTTC.

The rearrangement links TRBV7-6 to TRBJ1-4; TRBD1 is a possible D gene (5 bases). The germline gives CDR1 SGHVS, CDR2 FNYEAQ. The CDR3 is 14 amino acids. V lost 3 bases to trimming and J lost 3 bases, with 8 bases between them. The CDR3 bases are TGTGCCAGCAGCTTGGGGGTCTCTAATGAAAAACTGTTTTTT. Protein: CASSLGVSNEKLFF.